The clone carrying this T cell receptor beta chain came up many times. The data derive from a study of blood T cell repertoires in COVID-19. Authors' methods: From reference gene primer amplification, estimates of nucleated cell counts were derived. Produced via immunoSEQ multiplex PCR; TCRdb's table is partial and in-frame only. V and J calls and clone size come straight from that table; D and trimming were deduced from the DNA. The repertoire holds 88,000 or so clones, about 85% seen once, with 3.8% in the top ten. The germline V and J ends were trimmed by 1 base and 3 bases, with 13 bases remaining between them. This CDR3 contains 15 residues. Germline values: CDR1 MGHRA, CDR2 YSYEKL.

The V and J genes are TRBV4-1 and TRBJ2-7; D may be TRBD1 (6 bases). This TCR was sampled from a man aged 60 to 75 with acute or convalescent COVID-19. The sequenced sample was peripheral blood. The chain's CDR3 is CASSQVNRANYEQYF. In DNA form, the CDR3 reads TGCGCCAGCAGCCAAGTGAACAGGGCCAACTACGAGCAGTACTTC.